This T cell receptor beta chain was profiled in a study of tumor-infiltrating lymphocytes in primary liver carcinoma. Study at large: All patients had surgically resected primary liver carcinoma.

This clonotype was detected only a few times. Its antigen remains unknown. The V end lost 3 bases, the J end lost 1 base, and 2 bases lay between the germline ends. This CDR3 contains 12 residues. From germline, CDR1 is LNHDA and CDR2 SQIVND (reference sequence). Notes on the study in general: Relative to tumor region pairs, the tumor-adjacent and tumor-blood pairs showed overlap that was lower.

TCR beta cDNA was made from around 460 ng total RNA with a constant-region primer. Libraries covering TCR beta were generated through three nested multiplex PCR rounds (using a slightly modified ARM-PCR). A C-beta reverse primer and TRBV1-TRBV30 forward primers served in each of the first two PCR rounds, at about 10 cycles apiece. From the multiplex PCR reads, TCRdb called clonotypes with MiXCR, one entry per CDR3 protein. The table records approximately 210,000 distinct CDR3 sequences, around three fifths of them present only once. For blood RNA, unsorted whole blood served as the source, and germline DNA was extracted too.

Specimen: peripheral blood. The chain couples TRBV19 to TRBJ2-3; D gene uncertain. The TCR comes from a woman in her fifties or sixties with primary liver carcinoma and hepatitis B virus infection. DNA for the CDR3: TGTGCCAGTAGTATCGGCACAGATACGCAGTATTTT. This gives the protein CASSIGTDTQYF.